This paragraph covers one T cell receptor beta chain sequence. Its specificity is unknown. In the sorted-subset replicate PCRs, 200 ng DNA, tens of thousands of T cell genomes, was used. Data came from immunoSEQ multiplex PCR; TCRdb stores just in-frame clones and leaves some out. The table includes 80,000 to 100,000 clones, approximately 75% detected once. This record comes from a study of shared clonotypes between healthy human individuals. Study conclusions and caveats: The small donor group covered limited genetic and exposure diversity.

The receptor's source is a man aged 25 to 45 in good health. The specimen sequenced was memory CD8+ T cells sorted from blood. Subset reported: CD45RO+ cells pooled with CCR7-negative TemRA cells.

The CDR3 protein is CASSPSAGGLTEAFF. The CDR3 region has the DNA TGTGCCAGCTCACCCTCGGCAGGGGGTTTAACTGAAGCTTTCTTT. The rearrangement joins TRBV18 to TRBJ1-1, with 7 bases fitting TRBD1. Trimming removed 3 bases from V and 5 bases from J; junction bases left unmatched: 9. Germline CDR1 and CDR2: KGHSH and LQKENI. The CDR3 loop spans 15 amino acids.